What follows are 21 T cell receptor beta chains derived from one specimen sequenced in a study of low-dose radiotherapy and immunotherapy resistance in tumors. Priming of first-strand cDNA relied on TRAV- and TRBV-specific primers (covering alpha and beta chains). TCR amplification ran approximately 22 PCR cycles using constant-region and V-primer adapter primers. TCRdb analysed the reads with MiXCR anew, one entry per CDR3 protein. This sample has tens of thousands of distinct CDR3 sequences, with roughly 19% found just once. Time point in this sample: before trial treatment. The sequencing here drew on PBMCs, taken before treatment. The receptor set was obtained from a male donor with prostate cancer.

This clonotype was counted many times. The CDR3 nucleotides are TGTGCCAGCAGCACCGGGACTAGCGGGGGCGCCTACAATGAGCAGTTCTTC. Translating gives CASSTGTSGGAYNEQFF. This sequence joins TRBV9 and TRBJ2-1; 14 positions match TRBD2. Germline loops: CDR1 SGDLS, CDR2 YYNGEE. With 4 bases clipped from V and 2 bases from J, the junction kept 5 bases outside the gene matches. The CDR3 loop spans 17 amino acids.

This clonotype came up many times. CDR3 loop: CASSQGASTDTQYF. CDR3 coding DNA: TGCGCCAGCAGCCAGGGGGCCAGCACAGATACGCAGTATTTT. This sequence joins TRBV5-1 and TRBJ2-3, with TRBD1 identical over 8 bases. The CDR3 has 14 residues. V lost 4 bases, J lost 0 bases, and 1 base stayed unmatched. Germline lookup yields CDR1 SGHRS and CDR2 YFSETQ.

This clonotype occurred many times. J is TRBJ2-2 and V is TRBV4-1; 12 bases are shared with TRBD1. Germline V gives CDR1 MGHRA, CDR2 YSYEKL. This CDR3 has 14 residues. The V segment lost 10 bases and the J segment 6 bases; nucleotides outside the gene matches: 6. CDR3 in amino acids: CATGTGGVAGELFF. The CDR3 DNA sequence: TGCGCCACCGGGACAGGGGGCGTCGCCGGGGAGCTGTTTTTT.

This clonotype was seen repeatedly, ten times or more. The chain couples TRBV11-2 to TRBJ1-1; D is unresolved. The germline V gene encodes CDR1 SGHAT and CDR2 FQNNGV. V was clipped by 0 bases and J by 1 base, with 9 bases between them. This CDR3 region has 15 residues. DNA for the CDR3: TGTGCCAGCAGCTTAGATCCTGTGGCGAACACTGAAGCTTTCTTT. The encoded protein is CASSLDPVANTEAFF. The complete variable domain, with remaining parts taken from reference TRBV11-2 and TRBJ1-1, reads EAGVAQSPRYKIIEKRQSVAFWCNPISGHATLYWYQQILGQGPKLLIQFQNNGVVDDSQLPKDRFSAERLKGVDSTLKIQPAKLEDSAVYLCASSLDPVANTEAFFGQGTRLTVV.

This clonotype was observed at least ten times. The CDR3 DNA follows: TGCGCCAGCAGCCCCGGGGACAGGGAGGCAGAGACCCAGTACTTC. Its protein is CASSPGDREAETQYF. J is TRBJ2-5 and V is TRBV4-1, with 9 bases lining up with TRBD1. Germline CDR1 MGHRA, CDR2 YSYEKL. The CDR3 covers 15 residues. The V and J ends lost 4 bases and 4 bases, in that order; junction bases with no gene match: 7.

This clonotype was recorded at least ten times. The chain joins TRBV7-8 to TRBJ2-5, with no clear D. This CDR3 has 13 residues. Per the germline V gene, CDR1 is SGHVS and CDR2 is FQNEAQ. The V end was cut by 5 bases, the J end by 5 bases, with 12 bases between. CDR3 DNA: TGTGCCAGCAGCCCAGAACGTAGGGAGACCCAGTACTTC. It is translated as CASSPERRETQYF.

The table lists this clonotype with many counts. The chain couples TRBV30 to TRBJ1-1; tentatively, D is TRBD1 (5 bases). This CDR3 is 14 amino acids long. Germline V gene lookup returns CDR1 GTSNPN and CDR2 SVGIG (reference sequence). V lost 8 bases and J 5 bases, leaving 21 bases between the germline ends. As DNA, the CDR3 is TGTGCCGGCTTTTTAAGGCAGGGCCAGACTGAAGCTTTCTTT. Translating gives CAGFLRQGQTEAFF.

This clonotype occurred many times. The J gene is TRBJ2-1, the V gene TRBV14; 7 bases match TRBD1. This CDR3 has 15 residues. Germline loops: CDR1 SGHDN, CDR2 FVKESK. Germline trimming cut 3 bases from V and 6 bases from J; bases unmatched to any gene: 8. This chain's CDR3 is CASSQAYRGGNEQFF. Written as DNA, the CDR3 is TGTGCCAGCAGCCAGGCTTACAGGGGCGGCAATGAGCAGTTCTTC.

The chain joins TRBV6-1 to TRBJ1-5; TRBD1 aligns across 7 bases. Looked up from germline, CDR1 is MNHNS and CDR2 is SASEGT. V was clipped by 4 bases and J by 5 bases; unmatched bases: 5. The CDR3 is 14 residues long. CDR3: CASSASGGYQPQHF. CDR3 DNA: TGTGCCAGCAGTGCCTCAGGGGGGTATCAGCCCCAGCATTTT.

This clonotype was counted ten times or more. The chain links TRBV2 to TRBJ2-1; D not certain. The length of the CDR3 is 18 residues. V was cut by 4 bases and J by 3 bases, with 22 bases left in between. In germline, CDR1 is SNHLY, CDR2 FYNNEI. The CDR3 region has the DNA TGTGCCAGCAGTGGCCTTCACCGGGCATATTTCCTCTACAATGAGCAGTTCTTC. It specifies CASSGLHRAYFLYNEQFF. Supplemented by reference TRBV2 and TRBJ2-1, the full variable domain reads EPEVTQTPSHQVTQMGQEVILRCVPISNHLYFYWYRQILGQKVEFLVSFYNNEISEKSEIFDDQFSVERPDGSNFTLKIRSTKLEDSAMYFCASSGLHRAYFLYNEQFFGPGTRLTVL.

This clonotype has at least ten counts. The CDR3 DNA follows: TGCGCCAGCAGCCACCGCAGAGACCCCCAAGAGACCCAGTACTTC. Encoded protein: CASSHRRDPQETQYF. The J gene is TRBJ2-5, the V gene TRBV4-1, with unresolved D. Germline V CDR1 and CDR2: MGHRA, YSYEKL. The V end was cut by 3 bases, the J end by 1 base, with 12 bases between. This CDR3 has 15 residues.

This clonotype has ten or more counts. The CDR3 is CASSDPSSGALNTGELFF. In nucleotides, the CDR3 is TGCGCCAGCAGTGACCCCTCTAGCGGGGCCCTGAACACCGGGGAGCTGTTTTTT. V usage is TRBV10-2 and J usage is TRBJ2-2; 9 positions agree with TRBD2. The J segment lost 1 base and the V segment lost 3 bases, leaving 9 bases of the junction unmatched. The germline V gene has CDR1 WSHSY and CDR2 SAAADI. The CDR3 runs to 18 residues.

This clonotype was recorded many times. The chain carries TRBV19 and TRBJ2-7; perhaps TRBD2 as D (5 bases). There are 13 residues in the CDR3. The germline V gene encodes CDR1 LNHDA and CDR2 SQIVND (reference sequence). Trimming took off 4 bases at V and 7 bases at J, with 14 bases between the two ends. In nucleotides, the CDR3 is TGTGCCAGTAGTACCCGGCCGGGGTATGAGCAGTACTTC. As protein: CASSTRPGYEQYF.

This clonotype was detected ten times or more. The V and J genes are TRBV2 and TRBJ2-3; the D is unclear. The germline CDR1 and CDR2 sequences are SNHLY and FYNNEI. The V and J ends lost 0 bases and 4 bases respectively, with 5 bases between them. The CDR3 runs 13 residues. The CDR3 region is CASSEALSDTQYF. CDR3 coding DNA: TGTGCCAGCAGTGAAGCGCTGTCAGATACGCAGTATTTT.

Concerning this clonotype itself: This likely stems from a read error, as it lies one base from a far larger clone. V and J are TRBV5-8 and TRBJ2-1; TRBD2 agrees at 8 bases. The CDR3 extends over 15 amino acids. CDR1 is SGHTS and CDR2 is YDEGEE in the germline V gene. V was clipped by 4 bases and J by 6 bases; unmatched bases: 9. The CDR3 DNA sequence: TGTGCCAGCAGCCCCTTCGGGGGGGACTGCAATGAGCAGTTCTTC. Translation: CASSPFGGDCNEQFF.

This clonotype has ten or more counts. The chain uses TRBV29-1 and TRBJ2-2; 9 bases match TRBD1. This CDR3 contains 14 residues. Germline lookup yields CDR1 SQVTM and CDR2 ANQGSEA. J gave up 5 bases and V 4 bases, and 5 bases lay outside the gene matches. The CDR3 reads CSVAPGQGTGELFF. The CDR3 region has the DNA TGCAGCGTTGCCCCGGGACAGGGTACCGGGGAGCTGTTTTTT.

This rearrangement joins TRBV2 to TRBJ1-2; possible D gene TRBD1, 5 bases. Trimming stripped 7 bases from V and 8 bases from J, with 14 bases between. The CDR3 length is 12 residues. Germline V gives CDR1 SNHLY, CDR2 FYNNEI. CDR3 sequence: CASKTAGLGYTF. CDR3 DNA sequence: TGTGCCAGCAAGACGGCGGGGCTAGGCTACACCTTC.

This clonotype was seen repeatedly, ten times or more. The chain combines TRBV5-6 with TRBJ2-1; TRBD2 might be the D (6 bases). Trimming removed 3 bases at V and 9 bases at J, with 22 bases between. The CDR3 loop spans 16 amino acids. The germline gives CDR1 SGHDT, CDR2 YYEEEE. The CDR3 here is CASSYLPLGPTSEQFF. The CDR3 DNA sequence: TGTGCCAGCAGCTACCTCCCGCTAGGGCCGACTAGTGAGCAGTTCTTC.

This clonotype was counted a single time. The chain combines TRBV2 with TRBJ1-5; D is ambiguous. Trimming stripped 5 bases from V and 1 base from J, with 12 bases between. The CDR3 is 15 residues long. Germline loops: CDR1 SNHLY, CDR2 FYNNEI. This chain's CDR3 is CASSLSGLSNQPQHF. DNA of the CDR3: TGTGCCAGCAGTTTGTCGGGGTTGAGCAATCAGCCCCAGCATTTT.

Many counts were recorded for this clonotype. The V and J genes are TRBV7-9 and TRBJ1-1, with a weak D call TRBD1 (5 bases). V was cut by 0 bases and J by 3 bases, with 11 bases left in between. CDR1 is SEHNR, CDR2 FQNEAQ, per germline (reference sequence). This CDR3 is built from 15 residues. The CDR3 is CASSLAPGLDTEAFF. The CDR3 nucleotides are TGTGCCAGCAGCTTAGCTCCAGGGCTTGACACTGAAGCTTTCTTT.

This clonotype was detected many times. The genes are TRBV19 and TRBJ2-7; perhaps TRBD1 as D (5 bases). CDR1 and CDR2 (germline): LNHDA, SQIVND (reference sequence). V was shortened by 3 bases and J by 2 bases, with 8 bases between the two germline ends. CDR3 size: 13 residues. The CDR3 DNA sequence: TGTGCCAGTAGTATCAGCAGGGCCTACGAGCAGTACTTC. This translates into CASSISRAYEQYF.